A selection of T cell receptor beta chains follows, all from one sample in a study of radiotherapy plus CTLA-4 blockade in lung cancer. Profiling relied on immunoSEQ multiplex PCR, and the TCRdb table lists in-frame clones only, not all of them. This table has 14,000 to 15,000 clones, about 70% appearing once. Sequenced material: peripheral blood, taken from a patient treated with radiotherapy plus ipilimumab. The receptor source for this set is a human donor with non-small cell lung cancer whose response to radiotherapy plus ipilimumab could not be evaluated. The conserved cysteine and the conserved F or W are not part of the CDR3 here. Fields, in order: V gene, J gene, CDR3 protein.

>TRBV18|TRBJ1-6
ASSPAVYNSPLH
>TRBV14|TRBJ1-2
ASSDGWANYGYT
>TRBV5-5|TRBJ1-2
ASSLSQGGANYGYT
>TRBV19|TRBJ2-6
ASTYSSSGANVLT
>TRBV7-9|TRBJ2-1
ASSLRQGWYNEQF
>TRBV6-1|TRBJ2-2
ASLAPREFAGELF
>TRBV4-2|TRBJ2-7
ASSETSGGPSYEQY
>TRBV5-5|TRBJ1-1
ASSWGQLNTEAF
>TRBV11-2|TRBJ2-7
ASSLPSQGFSYEQY
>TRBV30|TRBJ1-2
ALDRGSRNYGYT
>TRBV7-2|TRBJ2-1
ASSPGTGAHEQF
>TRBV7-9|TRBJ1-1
ASSLLEEAF
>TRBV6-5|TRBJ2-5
ASSLTSGDQETQY
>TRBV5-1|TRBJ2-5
ASSNQGVGETQY
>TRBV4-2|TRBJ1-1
ASSQVWAWNTEAF
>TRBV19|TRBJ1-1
ASSKTVNTEAF
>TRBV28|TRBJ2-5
ASSLIGQGQETQY
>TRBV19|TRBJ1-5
ASTPGGYQPQH
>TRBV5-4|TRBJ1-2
ASSPDRNYGYT
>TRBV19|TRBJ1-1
ASSTSRTANTEAF
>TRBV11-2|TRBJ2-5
ASSSWGGGRRSQETQY
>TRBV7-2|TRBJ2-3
ASGAGSSGFTDTQY
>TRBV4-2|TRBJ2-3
ASSPTLGTGDTQY
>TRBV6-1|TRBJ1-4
ASSPSGGPNEKLF
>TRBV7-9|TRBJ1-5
ASSPPGQGPQPQH
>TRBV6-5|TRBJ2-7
ASRRQGRSYEQY
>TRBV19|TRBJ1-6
ASSMVEQGHNSPLH
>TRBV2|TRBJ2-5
ASDRARGETQY
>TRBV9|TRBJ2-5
ASSARPGETQY
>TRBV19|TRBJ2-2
ASRDRVTGELF
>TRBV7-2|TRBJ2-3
ASSTQAGGLTDTQY
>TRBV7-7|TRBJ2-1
ASSRLGTGPNEQF
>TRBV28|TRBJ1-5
ASSLQGRSNQPQH